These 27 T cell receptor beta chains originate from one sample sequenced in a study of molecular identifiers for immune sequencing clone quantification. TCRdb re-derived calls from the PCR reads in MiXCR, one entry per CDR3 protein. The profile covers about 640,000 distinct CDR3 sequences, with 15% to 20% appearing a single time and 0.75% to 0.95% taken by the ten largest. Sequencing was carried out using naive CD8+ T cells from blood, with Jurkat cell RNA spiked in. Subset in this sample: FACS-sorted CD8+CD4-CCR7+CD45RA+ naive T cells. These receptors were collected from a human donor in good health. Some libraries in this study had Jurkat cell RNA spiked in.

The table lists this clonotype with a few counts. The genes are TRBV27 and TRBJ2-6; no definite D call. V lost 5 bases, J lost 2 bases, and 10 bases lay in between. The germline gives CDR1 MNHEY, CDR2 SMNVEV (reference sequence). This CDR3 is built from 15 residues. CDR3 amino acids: CASSPDIAGANVLTF. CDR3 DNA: TGTGCCAGCAGTCCCGACATAGCTGGGGCCAACGTCCTGACTTTC.

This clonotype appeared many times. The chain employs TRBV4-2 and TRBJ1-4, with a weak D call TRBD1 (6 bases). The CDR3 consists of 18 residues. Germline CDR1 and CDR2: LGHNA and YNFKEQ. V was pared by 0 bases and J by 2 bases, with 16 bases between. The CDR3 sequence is CASSQESPGGRTNEKLFF. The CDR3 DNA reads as TGTGCCAGCAGCCAAGAGTCGCCGGGGGGCAGGACTAATGAAAAACTGTTTTTT.

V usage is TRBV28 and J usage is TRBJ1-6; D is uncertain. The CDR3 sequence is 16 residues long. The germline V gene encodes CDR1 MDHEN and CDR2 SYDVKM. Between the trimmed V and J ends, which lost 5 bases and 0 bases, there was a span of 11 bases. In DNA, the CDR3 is TGTGCCAGCAGTCTCCCCAGGAGCTCCTATAATTCACCCCTCCACTTT. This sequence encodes CASSLPRSSYNSPLHF.

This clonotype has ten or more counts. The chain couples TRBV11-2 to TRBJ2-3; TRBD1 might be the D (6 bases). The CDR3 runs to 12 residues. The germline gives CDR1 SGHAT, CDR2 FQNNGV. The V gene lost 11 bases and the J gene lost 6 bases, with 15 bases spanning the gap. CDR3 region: CASRGGADTQYF. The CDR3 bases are TGTGCCTCCCGTGGGGGCGCGGATACGCAGTATTTT.

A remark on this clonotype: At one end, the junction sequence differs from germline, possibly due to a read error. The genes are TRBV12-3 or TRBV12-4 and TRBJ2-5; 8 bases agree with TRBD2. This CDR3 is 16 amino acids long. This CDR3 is CASMTSGGSGQGTQYF. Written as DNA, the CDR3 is TGTGCCAGCATGACCAGCGGGGGATCGGGGCAAGGGACCCAGTACTTC.

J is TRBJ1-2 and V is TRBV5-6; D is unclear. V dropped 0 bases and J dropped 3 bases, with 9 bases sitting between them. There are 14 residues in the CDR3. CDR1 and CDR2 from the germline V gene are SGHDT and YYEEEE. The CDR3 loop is CASSLEAEYYGYTF. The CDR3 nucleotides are TGTGCCAGCAGCTTGGAGGCCGAATACTATGGCTACACCTTC.

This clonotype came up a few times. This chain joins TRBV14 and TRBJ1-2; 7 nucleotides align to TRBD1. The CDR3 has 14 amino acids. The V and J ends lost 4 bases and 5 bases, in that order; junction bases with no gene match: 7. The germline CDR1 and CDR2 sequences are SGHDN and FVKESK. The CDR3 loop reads CASSLTGAIYGYTF. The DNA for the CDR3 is TGTGCCAGCAGCCTCACAGGGGCGATATATGGCTACACCTTC.

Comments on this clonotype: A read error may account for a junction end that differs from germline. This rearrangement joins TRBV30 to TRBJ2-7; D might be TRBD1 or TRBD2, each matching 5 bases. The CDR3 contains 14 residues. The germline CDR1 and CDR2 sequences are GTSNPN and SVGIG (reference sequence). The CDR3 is CAWAGADNTYEQCF. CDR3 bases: TGTGCCTGGGCCGGGGCGGACAATACCTACGAGCAGTGCTTC.

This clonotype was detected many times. This chain's CDR3 is CATSDTGADQPQHF. CDR3 in DNA: TGTGCCACCAGTGATACGGGAGCGGATCAGCCCCAGCATTTT. V is TRBV24-1 and J is TRBJ1-5; no clear D. The germline V and J ends were trimmed by 3 bases and 5 bases, with 10 bases remaining between them. This CDR3 comprises 14 residues. Germline CDR1 KGHDR, CDR2 SFDVKD.

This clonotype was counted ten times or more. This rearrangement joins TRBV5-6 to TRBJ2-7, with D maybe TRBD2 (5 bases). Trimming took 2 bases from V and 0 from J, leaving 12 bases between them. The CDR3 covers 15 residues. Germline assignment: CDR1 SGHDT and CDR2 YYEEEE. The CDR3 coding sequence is TGTGCCAGCAGCTTAACTTTCGGGAACTCCTACGAGCAGTACTTC. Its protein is CASSLTFGNSYEQYF.

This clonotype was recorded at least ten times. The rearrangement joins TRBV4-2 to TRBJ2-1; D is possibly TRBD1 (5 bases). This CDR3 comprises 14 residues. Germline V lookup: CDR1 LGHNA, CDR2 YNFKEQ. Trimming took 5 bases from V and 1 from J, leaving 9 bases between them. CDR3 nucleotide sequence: TGTGCCAGCAGCTATTCAGGGTCCTACAATGAGCAGTTCTTC. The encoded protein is CASSYSGSYNEQFF.

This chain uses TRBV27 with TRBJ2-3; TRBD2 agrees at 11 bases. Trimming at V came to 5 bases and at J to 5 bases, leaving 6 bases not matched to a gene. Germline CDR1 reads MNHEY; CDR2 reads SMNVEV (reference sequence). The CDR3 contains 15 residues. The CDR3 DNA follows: TGTGCCAGCAGTGGTAGCGGGGGGGCGATAGATACGCAGTATTTT. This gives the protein CASSGSGGAIDTQYF.

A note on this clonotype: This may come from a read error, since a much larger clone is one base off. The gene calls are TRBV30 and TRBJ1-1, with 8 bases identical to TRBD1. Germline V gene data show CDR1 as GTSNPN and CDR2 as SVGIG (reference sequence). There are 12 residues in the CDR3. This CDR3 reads CAKEDRASEALF. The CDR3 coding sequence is TGTGCCAAGGAGGACAGGGCGTCTGAAGCTCTCTTT. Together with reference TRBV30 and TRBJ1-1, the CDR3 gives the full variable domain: SQTIHQWPATLVQPVGSPLSLECTVEGTSNPNLYWYRQAAGRGLQLLFYSVGIGQISSEVPQNLSASRPQDRQFILSSKKLLLSDSGFYLCAKEDRASEALFGQGTRLTVV.

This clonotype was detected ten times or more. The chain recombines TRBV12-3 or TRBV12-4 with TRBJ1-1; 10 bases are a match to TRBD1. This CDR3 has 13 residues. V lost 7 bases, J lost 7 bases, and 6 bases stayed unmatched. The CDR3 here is CASIEGTGDEAFF. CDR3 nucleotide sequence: TGTGCCAGCATCGAAGGGACAGGGGATGAAGCTTTCTTT.

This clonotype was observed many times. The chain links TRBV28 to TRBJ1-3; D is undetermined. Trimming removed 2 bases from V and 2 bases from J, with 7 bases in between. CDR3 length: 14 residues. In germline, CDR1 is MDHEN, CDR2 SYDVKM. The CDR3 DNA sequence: TGTGCCAGCAGTTTAAGGCAAACTGGAAACACCATATATTTT. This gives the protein CASSLRQTGNTIYF.

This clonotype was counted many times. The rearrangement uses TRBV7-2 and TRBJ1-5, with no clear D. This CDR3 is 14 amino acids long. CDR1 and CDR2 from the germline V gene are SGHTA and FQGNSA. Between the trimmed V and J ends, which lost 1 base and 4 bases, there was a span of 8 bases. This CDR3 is CASSLVFTNQPQHF. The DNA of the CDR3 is TGTGCCAGCAGCTTAGTATTCACGAATCAGCCCCAGCATTTT.

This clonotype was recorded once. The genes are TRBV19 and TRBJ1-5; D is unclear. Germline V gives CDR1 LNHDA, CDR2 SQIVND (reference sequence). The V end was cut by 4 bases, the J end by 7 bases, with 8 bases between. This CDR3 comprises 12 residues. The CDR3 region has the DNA TGTGCCAGTAGTACTGGTATCCAGCCCCAGCATTTT. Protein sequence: CASSTGIQPQHF.

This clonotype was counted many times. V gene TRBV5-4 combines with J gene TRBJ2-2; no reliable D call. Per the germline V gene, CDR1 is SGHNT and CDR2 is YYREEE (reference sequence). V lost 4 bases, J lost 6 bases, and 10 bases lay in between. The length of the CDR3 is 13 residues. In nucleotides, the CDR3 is TGTGCCAGCAGCGACCCCCTGGCCGGGGAGCTGTTTTTT. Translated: CASSDPLAGELFF.

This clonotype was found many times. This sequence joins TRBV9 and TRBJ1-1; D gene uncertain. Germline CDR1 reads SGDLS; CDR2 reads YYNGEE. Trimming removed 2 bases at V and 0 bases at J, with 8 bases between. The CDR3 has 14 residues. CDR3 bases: TGTGCCAGCAGCGTCAGTAATGTGAACACTGAAGCTTTCTTT. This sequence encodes CASSVSNVNTEAFF.

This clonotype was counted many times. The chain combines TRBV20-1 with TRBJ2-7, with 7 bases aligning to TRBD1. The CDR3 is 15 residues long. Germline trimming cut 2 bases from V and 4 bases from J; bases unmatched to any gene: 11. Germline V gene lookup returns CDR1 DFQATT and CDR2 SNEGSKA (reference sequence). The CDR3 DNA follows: TGCAGTGCTAGAAATTACAGGGGTTTTAGGTACGAGCAGTACTTC. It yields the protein CSARNYRGFRYEQYF.

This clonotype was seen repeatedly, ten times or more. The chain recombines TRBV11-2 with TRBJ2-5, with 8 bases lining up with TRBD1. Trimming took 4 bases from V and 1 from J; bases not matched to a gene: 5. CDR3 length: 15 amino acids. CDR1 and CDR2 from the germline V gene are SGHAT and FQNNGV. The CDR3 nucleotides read TGTGCCAGCAGCTCCCGGACAGGGACCCAAGAGACCCAGTACTTC. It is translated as CASSSRTGTQETQYF.

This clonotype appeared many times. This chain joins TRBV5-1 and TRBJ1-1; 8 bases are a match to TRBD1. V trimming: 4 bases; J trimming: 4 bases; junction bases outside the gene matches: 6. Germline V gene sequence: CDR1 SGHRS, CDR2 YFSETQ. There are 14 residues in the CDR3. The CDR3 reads CASSEGTGSTEAFF. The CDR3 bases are TGCGCCAGCAGCGAGGGGACAGGCTCCACTGAAGCTTTCTTT.

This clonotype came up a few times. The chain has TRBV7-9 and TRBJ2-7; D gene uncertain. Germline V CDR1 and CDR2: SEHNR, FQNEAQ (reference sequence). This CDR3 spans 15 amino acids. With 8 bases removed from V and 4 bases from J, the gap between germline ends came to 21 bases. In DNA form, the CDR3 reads TGTGCCAGCTCACAGCAGCAGACACAAAGTTACGAGCAGTACTTC. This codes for CASSQQQTQSYEQYF.

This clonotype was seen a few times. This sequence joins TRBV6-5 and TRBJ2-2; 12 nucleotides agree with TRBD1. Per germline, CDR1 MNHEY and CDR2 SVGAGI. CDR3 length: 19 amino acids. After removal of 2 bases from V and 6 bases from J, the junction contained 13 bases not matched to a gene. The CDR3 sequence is CASSYRDRGRLYSAGELFF. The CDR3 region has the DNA TGTGCCAGCAGTTACCGGGACAGGGGGCGCCTTTATTCGGCCGGGGAGCTGTTTTTT.

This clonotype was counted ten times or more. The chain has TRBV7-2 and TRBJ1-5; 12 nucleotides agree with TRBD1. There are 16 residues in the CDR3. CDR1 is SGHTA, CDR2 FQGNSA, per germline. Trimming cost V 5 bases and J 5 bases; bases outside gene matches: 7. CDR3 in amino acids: CASSPSGTGGYQPQHF. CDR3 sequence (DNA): TGTGCCAGCAGCCCCTCCGGGACAGGGGGCTATCAGCCCCAGCATTTT.

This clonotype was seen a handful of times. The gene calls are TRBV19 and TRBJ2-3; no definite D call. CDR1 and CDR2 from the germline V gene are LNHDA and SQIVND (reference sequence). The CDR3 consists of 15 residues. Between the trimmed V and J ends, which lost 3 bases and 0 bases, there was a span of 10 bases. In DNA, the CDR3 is TGTGCCAGTAGTATGCCAGCGTCTAGCACAGATACGCAGTATTTT. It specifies CASSMPASSTDTQYF.

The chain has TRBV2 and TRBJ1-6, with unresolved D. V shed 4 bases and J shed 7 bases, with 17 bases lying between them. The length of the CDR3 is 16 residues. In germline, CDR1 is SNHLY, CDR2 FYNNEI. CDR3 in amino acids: CASSGHLLGLNSPLHF. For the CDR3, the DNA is TGTGCCAGCAGTGGTCATTTGTTGGGGTTGAATTCACCCCTCCACTTT.